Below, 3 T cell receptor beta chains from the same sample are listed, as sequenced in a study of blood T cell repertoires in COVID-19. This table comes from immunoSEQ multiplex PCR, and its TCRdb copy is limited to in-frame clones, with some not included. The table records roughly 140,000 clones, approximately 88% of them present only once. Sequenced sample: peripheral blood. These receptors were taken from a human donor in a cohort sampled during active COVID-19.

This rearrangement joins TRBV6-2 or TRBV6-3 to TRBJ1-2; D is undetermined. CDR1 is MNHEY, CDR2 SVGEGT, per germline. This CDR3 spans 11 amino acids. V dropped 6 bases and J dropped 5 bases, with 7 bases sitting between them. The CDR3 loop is CASSSGYGYTF. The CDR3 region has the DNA TGTGCCAGCAGCAGCGGGTATGGCTACACCTTC.

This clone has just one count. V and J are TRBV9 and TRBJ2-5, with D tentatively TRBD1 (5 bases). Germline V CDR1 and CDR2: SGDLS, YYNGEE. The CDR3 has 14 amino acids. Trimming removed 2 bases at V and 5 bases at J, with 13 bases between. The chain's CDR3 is CASSVQGSGETQYF. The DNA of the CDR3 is TGTGCCAGCAGCGTGCAGGGATCAGGGGAGACCCAGTACTTC.

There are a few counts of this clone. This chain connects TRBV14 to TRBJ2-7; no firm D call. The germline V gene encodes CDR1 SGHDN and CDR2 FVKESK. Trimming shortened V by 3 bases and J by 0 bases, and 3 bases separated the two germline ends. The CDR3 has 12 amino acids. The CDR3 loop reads CASSQASYEQYF. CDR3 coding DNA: TGTGCCAGCAGCCAGGCCTCCTACGAGCAGTACTTC.